These T cell receptor beta chains were read from a single sample in a study of cytomegalovirus exposure and HLA in healthy donors. Profiling relied on immunoSEQ multiplex PCR, and the TCRdb table lists in-frame clones only, not all of them. The sample has around 75,000 clones. Sequenced material: PBMCs. These receptors were collected from a woman aged 60 to 75 in good health and CMV-seronegative. CDR3s include the opening cysteine and the closing phenylalanine or tryptophan. A D gene is named only where the DNA matches it firmly.

j_call: TRBJ2-3
cdr3_length: 14
d_call: TRBD1
v_call: TRBV7-7
cdr3_nt: TGTGCTAGCAGCAAGACAGGGTTGGCAGATACGCAGTATTTT
cdr3_aa: CASSKTGLADTQYF

j_call: TRBJ2-1
cdr3_length: 15
d_call: TRBD2
v_call: TRBV7-3
cdr3_nt: TGTGCCAGCAGCTTAGATCGCGGGAGTAGTAATGAGCAGTTCTTC
cdr3_aa: CASSLDRGSSNEQFF

j_call: TRBJ2-2
cdr3_length: 16
d_call: -
v_call: TRBV5-4
cdr3_nt: TGTGCCAGCAGCTTGGCGATAGCTCTCAACACCGGGGAGCTGTTTTTT
cdr3_aa: CASSLAIALNTGELFF

j_call: TRBJ1-1
cdr3_length: 13
d_call: -
v_call: TRBV6-6
cdr3_nt: TGTGCCAGCGAACTCCAGGGATGGACTGAAGCTTTCTTT
cdr3_aa: CASELQGWTEAFF

j_call: TRBJ1-3
cdr3_length: 14
d_call: -
v_call: TRBV28
cdr3_nt: TGTGCCAGCAGTCAGGCGGGAGGTGGAAACACCATATATTTT
cdr3_aa: CASSQAGGGNTIYF

j_call: TRBJ2-1
cdr3_length: 15
d_call: -
v_call: TRBV25-1
cdr3_nt: TGTGCCAGCAGTGAGGCCGGACAAGGAGCCAATGAGCAGTTCTTC
cdr3_aa: CASSEAGQGANEQFF

j_call: TRBJ1-1
cdr3_length: 15
d_call: TRBD1
v_call: TRBV9
cdr3_nt: TGTGCCAGCAGCAAAGGGACAGGGGGCTGGACTGAAGCTTTCTTT
cdr3_aa: CASSKGTGGWTEAFF

j_call: TRBJ2-1
cdr3_length: 14
d_call: TRBD1
v_call: TRBV5-1
cdr3_nt: TGCGCCAGCAGCTTCGAGCAGGGGGCGGGTGAGCAGTTCTTC
cdr3_aa: CASSFEQGAGEQFF

j_call: TRBJ2-1
cdr3_length: 15
d_call: -
v_call: TRBV5-4
cdr3_nt: TGTGCCAGCAGCTTGGTGGACAGAACATACAATGAGCAGTTCTTC
cdr3_aa: CASSLVDRTYNEQFF

j_call: TRBJ2-3
cdr3_length: 16
d_call: TRBD2
v_call: TRBV7-3
cdr3_nt: TGTGCCAGCAGCCAACGTGGGGGAGGGCGCACAGATACGCAGTATTTT
cdr3_aa: CASSQRGGGRTDTQYF

j_call: TRBJ2-1
cdr3_length: 15
d_call: -
v_call: TRBV29-1
cdr3_nt: TGCAGCGTTGAGGGGAGCAGTTTCTCCTACAATGAGCAGTTCTTC
cdr3_aa: CSVEGSSFSYNEQFF

j_call: TRBJ1-2
cdr3_length: 18
d_call: -
v_call: TRBV4-1
cdr3_nt: TGCGCCAGCAGCCAAGAATACAAGGGGCTCGGAGCTAACTATGGCTACACCTTC
cdr3_aa: CASSQEYKGLGANYGYTF

j_call: TRBJ2-6
cdr3_length: 15
d_call: -
v_call: TRBV2
cdr3_nt: TGTGCCAGCAGTGAGCAGGGGTCTGGGGCCAACGTCCTGACTTTC
cdr3_aa: CASSEQGSGANVLTF

j_call: TRBJ1-2
cdr3_length: 14
d_call: TRBD1
v_call: TRBV28
cdr3_nt: TGTGCCAGCAGCCCGAGGACAGGGGTGGGTGGCTACACCTTC
cdr3_aa: CASSPRTGVGGYTF

j_call: TRBJ2-4
cdr3_length: 12
d_call: -
v_call: TRBV28
cdr3_nt: TGTGCCAGCAGTTTGTACGGGGACATTCAGTACTTC
cdr3_aa: CASSLYGDIQYF

j_call: TRBJ2-2
cdr3_length: 16
d_call: -
v_call: TRBV27
cdr3_nt: TGTGCCAGCAGTTTATCCCCCGGGATGAACACCGGGGAGCTGTTTTTT
cdr3_aa: CASSLSPGMNTGELFF

j_call: TRBJ2-1
cdr3_length: 16
d_call: TRBD2
v_call: TRBV6-5
cdr3_nt: TGTGCCAGCAGTTACTCGGGACTAGCGGGAGGGAATGAGCAGTTCTTC
cdr3_aa: CASSYSGLAGGNEQFF

j_call: TRBJ2-5
cdr3_length: 14
d_call: -
v_call: TRBV28
cdr3_nt: TGTGCCAGCAGACCACAGGATCTTGGTGAGACCCAGTACTTC
cdr3_aa: CASRPQDLGETQYF

j_call: TRBJ1-5
cdr3_length: 13
d_call: TRBD1
v_call: TRBV28
cdr3_nt: TGTGCCAGCACCGACAGGGGCTTTGAGCCCCAGCATTTT
cdr3_aa: CASTDRGFEPQHF

j_call: TRBJ2-7
cdr3_length: 13
d_call: -
v_call: TRBV11-2
cdr3_nt: TGTGCCAGCAGCTCCGACCTGGCGGGCGAGCAGTACTTC
cdr3_aa: CASSSDLAGEQYF

j_call: TRBJ2-7
cdr3_length: 15
d_call: -
v_call: TRBV18
cdr3_nt: TGTGCCAGCTCACCAACGCTAGCTACGCCCTACGAGCAGTACTTC
cdr3_aa: CASSPTLATPYEQYF

j_call: TRBJ2-3
cdr3_length: 16
d_call: TRBD2
v_call: TRBV7-2
cdr3_nt: TGTGCCAGCAGCTCCCCGGGCGGGAGCGGCGCAGATACGCAGTATTTT
cdr3_aa: CASSSPGGSGADTQYF

j_call: TRBJ2-1
cdr3_length: 15
d_call: -
v_call: TRBV5-4
cdr3_nt: TGTGCCAGCAGCTCGACTGCCAGCTCCTACAATGAGCAGTTCTTC
cdr3_aa: CASSSTASSYNEQFF

j_call: TRBJ2-7
cdr3_length: 15
d_call: TRBD2
v_call: TRBV15
cdr3_nt: TGTGCCACCAGCAGAGACCAGCGGGAAAGTGACGAGCAGTACTTC
cdr3_aa: CATSRDQRESDEQYF

j_call: TRBJ2-7
cdr3_length: 15
d_call: -
v_call: TRBV2
cdr3_nt: TGTGCCAGCAGTGGGCTGGGGGACACCGACTACGAGCAGTACTTC
cdr3_aa: CASSGLGDTDYEQYF

j_call: TRBJ2-1
cdr3_length: 13
d_call: -
v_call: TRBV19
cdr3_nt: TGTGCCAGTAGTACTGAGGGAGACAATGAGCAGTTCTTC
cdr3_aa: CASSTEGDNEQFF

j_call: TRBJ2-7
cdr3_length: 16
d_call: TRBD2
v_call: TRBV28
cdr3_nt: TGTGCCAGCAGTTTGTTTGGGCTAGCGGGAGCCCACGAGCAGTACTTC
cdr3_aa: CASSLFGLAGAHEQYF

j_call: TRBJ2-1
cdr3_length: 13
d_call: -
v_call: TRBV30
cdr3_nt: TGTGCCTGGAGTGTCAACTCGGGAAATGAGCAGTTCTTC
cdr3_aa: CAWSVNSGNEQFF

j_call: TRBJ2-3
cdr3_length: 16
d_call: -
v_call: TRBV21-1
cdr3_nt: TGTGCCAGCAGCAAAGGGAGGGACAGGGATACAGATACGCAGTATTTT
cdr3_aa: CASSKGRDRDTDTQYF

j_call: TRBJ1-2
cdr3_length: 15
d_call: -
v_call: TRBV6-6
cdr3_nt: TGTGCCAGCAGGGCTAGTTCACAGGGTGGTGGTGGCTACACCTTC
cdr3_aa: CASRASSQGGGGYTF

j_call: TRBJ2-3
cdr3_length: 11
d_call: TRBD2
v_call: TRBV20-1
cdr3_nt: TGCAGTGGCGCGGGAGAGGATACGCAGTATTTT
cdr3_aa: CSGAGEDTQYF

j_call: TRBJ2-2
cdr3_length: 14
d_call: -
v_call: TRBV2
cdr3_nt: TGTGCCAGCATCCAGCTCCTCGGGGGCGGGGAGCTGTTTTTT
cdr3_aa: CASIQLLGGGELFF

j_call: TRBJ2-5
cdr3_length: 15
d_call: TRBD2
v_call: TRBV4-1
cdr3_nt: TGCGCCAGCAGCCGTAGCGGGAGCGCTGGAGAGACCCAGTACTTC
cdr3_aa: CASSRSGSAGETQYF